These T cell receptor beta chains were read from a single sample in a study of identical twins. TCRdb analysed the 5' RACE reads with MiXCR anew, one entry per CDR3 protein. The table lists around 570,000 distinct CDR3 sequences, 9.6% of them singletons. These same data were also listed under a study on yellow fever vaccine responses in identical twins.

Sample: PBMCs. All receptors come from a woman aged 18 to 35 in good health. The CDR3 runs from the conserved cysteine through the conserved F or W. D genes are given only for firm matches. Only part of the rows carry a size: once, few, many, or a class if the clone is expanded.

>TRBJ2-1|many|-|TRBV12-3/TRBV12-4
TGTGCCAGCACCTTAGCAACCTCCTACAATGAGCAGTTCTTC
CASTLATSYNEQFF
>TRBJ2-2|-|-|TRBV30
TGTGCCTGGAGTGGGCAGTACGGCGGGGAGCTGTTTTTT
CAWSGQYGGELFF
>TRBJ2-1|many|TRBD2|TRBV4-1
TGCGCCAGCAGCCAGGGAGACAGCGGGAACCGTGAGCAGTTCTTC
CASSQGDSGNREQFF
>TRBJ2-1|many|-|TRBV5-1
TGCGCCAGCAGCTTGCTCGGGGGTGGTAATGAGCAGTTCTTC
CASSLLGGGNEQFF
>TRBJ2-7|once|TRBD1|TRBV10-2
TGCGCCAGCGGGGACAGGGGAGGAGTGGACGAGCAGTACTTC
CASGDRGGVDEQYF
>TRBJ2-5|-|-|TRBV7-2
TGTGCCAGCAGAAAAGGAATGTACCAAGAGACCCAGTACTTC
CASRKGMYQETQYF
>TRBJ2-1|few|TRBD2|TRBV19
TGTGCCAGTAGTATAGACCAGCGGGAGCGGAGGGAGCAGTTCTTC
CASSIDQRERREQFF
>TRBJ1-1|many|-|TRBV6-5
TGTGCCAGCAGTTACGATTGGGGTTCTGAAGCTTTCTTT
CASSYDWGSEAFF
>TRBJ2-4|-|TRBD2|TRBV13
TGTGCCAGCAGCCCTAGGACTAGCGAAAACATTCAGTACTTC
CASSPRTSENIQYF
>TRBJ2-7|many|-|TRBV12-3/TRBV12-4
TGTGCCAGTGGACAGTACTCCTACGAGCAGTACTTC
CASGQYSYEQYF
>TRBJ1-5|few|-|TRBV21-1
TGTGCCAGCAGCAAATGGGACAGTTGGAAGACGCCCCAGCATTTT
CASSKWDSWKTPQHF
>TRBJ2-2|many|-|TRBV25-1
TGTGCCAGCAGTGACCCACGGAAAAACACCGGGGAGCTGTTTTTT
CASSDPRKNTGELFF
>TRBJ1-2|many|-|TRBV20-1
TGCAGTGCTAGAGGTCCGGACAGCCTTGTGGATGGCTACACCTTC
CSARGPDSLVDGYTF
>TRBJ2-1|many|-|TRBV4-2
TGTGCCAGCAGCCAAGGCGGGGGAGGACAGGGCCCCTACAATGAGCAGTTCTTC
CASSQGGGGQGPYNEQFF
>TRBJ2-7|many|TRBD1|TRBV5-6
TGTGCCAGCAGCTTGTGGGCCCGGGACAGGGGGCATCATAAGTACTTC
CASSLWARDRGHHKYF
>TRBJ2-1|-|-|TRBV6-2/TRBV6-3
TGTGCCAGCAGTTGGGGAGGGGGCCGATTCGATGAGCAGTTCTTC
CASSWGGGRFDEQFF
>TRBJ2-3|few|-|TRBV30
TGTGCCTGGAGTTTAGATACGCAGTATTTT
CAWSLDTQYF
>TRBJ1-6|-|-|TRBV27
TGTGCCAGCAGCAGGACGAAACAGGGCTCTAACTCACCCCTCCACTTT
CASSRTKQGSNSPLHF
>TRBJ2-3|-|-|TRBV6-1
TGTGCCAGCAGTGACAGGTTCACCTTCCCAGATACGCAGTATTTT
CASSDRFTFPDTQYF
>TRBJ1-1|few|-|TRBV4-3
TGCGCCAGCAGCCAAGAATGGCAGACTGAAGCTTTCTTT
CASSQEWQTEAFF
>TRBJ1-5|few|-|TRBV27
TGTGCCAGCAGTTTATATGGGGGGCTGGTTCGCAATCAGCCCCAGCATTTT
CASSLYGGLVRNQPQHF
>TRBJ2-7|few|-|TRBV7-2
TGTGCCAGCAGCTTAGCGGATGGGGGGAAAAAACTGGCCGAGCAGTACTTC
CASSLADGGKKLAEQYF
>TRBJ2-3|many|-|TRBV5-1
TGCGCCAGCAGCAAGGACGGGACTCTGGGCGATACGCAGTATTTT
CASSKDGTLGDTQYF